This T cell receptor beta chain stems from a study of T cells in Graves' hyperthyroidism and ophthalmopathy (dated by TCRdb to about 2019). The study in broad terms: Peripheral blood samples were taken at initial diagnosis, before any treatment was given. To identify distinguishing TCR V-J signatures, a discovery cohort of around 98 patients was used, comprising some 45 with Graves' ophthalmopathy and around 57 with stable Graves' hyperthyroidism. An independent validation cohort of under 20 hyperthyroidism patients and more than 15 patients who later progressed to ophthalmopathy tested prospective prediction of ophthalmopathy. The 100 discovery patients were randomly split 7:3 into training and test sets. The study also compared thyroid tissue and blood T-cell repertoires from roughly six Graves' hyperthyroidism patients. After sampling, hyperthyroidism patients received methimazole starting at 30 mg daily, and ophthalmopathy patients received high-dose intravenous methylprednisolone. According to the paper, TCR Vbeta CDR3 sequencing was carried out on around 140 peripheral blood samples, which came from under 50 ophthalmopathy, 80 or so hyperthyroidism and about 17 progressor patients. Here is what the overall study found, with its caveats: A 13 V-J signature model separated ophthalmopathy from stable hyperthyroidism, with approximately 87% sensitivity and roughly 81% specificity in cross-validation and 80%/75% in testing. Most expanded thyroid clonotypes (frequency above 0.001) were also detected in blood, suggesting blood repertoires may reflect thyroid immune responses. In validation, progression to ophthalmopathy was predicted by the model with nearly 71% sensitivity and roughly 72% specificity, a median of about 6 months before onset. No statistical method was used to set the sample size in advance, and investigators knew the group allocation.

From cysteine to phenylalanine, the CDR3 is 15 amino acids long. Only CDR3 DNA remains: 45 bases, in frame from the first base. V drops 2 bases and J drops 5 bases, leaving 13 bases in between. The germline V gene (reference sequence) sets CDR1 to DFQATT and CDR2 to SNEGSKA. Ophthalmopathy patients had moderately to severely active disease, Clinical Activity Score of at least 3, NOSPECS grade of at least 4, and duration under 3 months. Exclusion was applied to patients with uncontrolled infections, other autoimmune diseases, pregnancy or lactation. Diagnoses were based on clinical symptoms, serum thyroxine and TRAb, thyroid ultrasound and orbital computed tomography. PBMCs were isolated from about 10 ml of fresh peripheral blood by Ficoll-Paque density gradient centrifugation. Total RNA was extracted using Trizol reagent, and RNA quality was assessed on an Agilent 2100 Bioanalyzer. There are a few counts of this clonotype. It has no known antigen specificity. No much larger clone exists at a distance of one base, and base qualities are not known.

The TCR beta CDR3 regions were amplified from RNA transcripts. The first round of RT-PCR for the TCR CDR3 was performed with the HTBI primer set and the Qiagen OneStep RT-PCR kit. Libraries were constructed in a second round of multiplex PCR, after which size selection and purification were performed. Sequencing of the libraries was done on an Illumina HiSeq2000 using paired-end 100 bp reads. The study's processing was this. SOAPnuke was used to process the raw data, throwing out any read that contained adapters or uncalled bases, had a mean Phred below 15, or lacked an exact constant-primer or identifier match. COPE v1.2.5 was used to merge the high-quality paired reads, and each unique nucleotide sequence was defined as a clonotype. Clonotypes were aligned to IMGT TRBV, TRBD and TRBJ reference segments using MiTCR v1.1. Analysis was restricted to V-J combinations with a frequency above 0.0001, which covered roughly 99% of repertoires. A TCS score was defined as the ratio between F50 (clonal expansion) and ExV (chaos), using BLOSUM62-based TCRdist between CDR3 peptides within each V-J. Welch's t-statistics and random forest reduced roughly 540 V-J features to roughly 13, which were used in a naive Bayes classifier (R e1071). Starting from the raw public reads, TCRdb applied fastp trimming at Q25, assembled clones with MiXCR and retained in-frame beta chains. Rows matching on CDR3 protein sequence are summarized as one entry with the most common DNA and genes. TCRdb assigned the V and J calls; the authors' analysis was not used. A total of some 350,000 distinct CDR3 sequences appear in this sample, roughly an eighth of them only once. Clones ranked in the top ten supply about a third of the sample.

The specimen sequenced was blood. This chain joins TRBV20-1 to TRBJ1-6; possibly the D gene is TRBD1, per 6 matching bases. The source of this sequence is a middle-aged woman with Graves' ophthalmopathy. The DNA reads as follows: TGCAGTGCTAGATTGGGGGGCAGGGATAATTCACCCCTCCACTTT. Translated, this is CSARLGGRDNSPLHF.